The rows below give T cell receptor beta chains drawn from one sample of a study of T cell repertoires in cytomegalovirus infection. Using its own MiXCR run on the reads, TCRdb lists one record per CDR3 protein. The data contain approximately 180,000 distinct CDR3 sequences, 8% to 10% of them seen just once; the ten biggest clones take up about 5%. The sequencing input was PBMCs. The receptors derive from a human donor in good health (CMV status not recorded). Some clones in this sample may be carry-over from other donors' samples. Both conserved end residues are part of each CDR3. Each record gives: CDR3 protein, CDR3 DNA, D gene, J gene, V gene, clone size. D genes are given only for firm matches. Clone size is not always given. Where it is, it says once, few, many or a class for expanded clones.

CDR3: CASSLTGFAPQETQYF; DNA: TGTGCCAGCAGCCTTACCGGATTCGCGCCCCAAGAGACCCAGTACTTC; D: .; J: TRBJ2-5; V: TRBV28; size: many
CDR3: CASSVGTSGEQFF; DNA: TGTGCCAGCAGCGTAGGGACTAGCGGCGAGCAGTTCTTC; D: TRBD2; J: TRBJ2-1; V: TRBV9; size: many
CDR3: CASSYHRGSGSDSSYEQYF; DNA: TGTGCCAGCAGTTACCACCGGGGTAGCGGGAGCGACAGCTCCTACGAGCAGTACTTC; D: TRBD2; J: TRBJ2-7; V: TRBV6-6; size: many
CDR3: CSVATADYPTDTQYF; DNA: TGCAGCGTTGCGACTGCGGACTATCCCACAGATACGCAGTATTTT; D: .; J: TRBJ2-3; V: TRBV29-1; size: few
CDR3: CASSDRTHGNTEAFF; DNA: TGTGCCAGCAGTGACCGGACACATGGGAACACTGAAGCTTTCTTT; D: .; J: TRBJ1-1; V: TRBV25-1; size: .
CDR3: CSARDEGGAPETQYF; DNA: TGCAGTGCTAGAGATGAAGGGGGGGCCCCAGAGACCCAGTACTTC; D: .; J: TRBJ2-5; V: TRBV20-1; size: few
CDR3: CASSQKMTSGVYEQYF; DNA: TGTGCCAGCAGCCAGAAGATGACTAGCGGGGTCTACGAGCAGTACTTC; D: TRBD2; J: TRBJ2-7; V: TRBV7-6; size: many
CDR3: CASSRHQGSRGYTF; DNA: TGTGCCAGCAGCCGTCATCAGGGATCGAGAGGCTACACCTTC; D: .; J: TRBJ1-2; V: TRBV12-3/TRBV12-4; size: many
CDR3: CASSPRGLAYSYEQYF; DNA: TGTGCCAGCAGCCCCAGGGGACTAGCTTATTCCTACGAGCAGTACTTC; D: TRBD2; J: TRBJ2-7; V: TRBV7-9; size: few
CDR3: CASSPPGGTGELFF; DNA: TGTGCCAGCAGCCCCCCGGGCGGCACCGGGGAGCTGTTTTTT; D: .; J: TRBJ2-2; V: TRBV7-9; size: .
CDR3: CADGTVSGNTIYF; DNA: TGTGCCGACGGGACAGTTTCTGGAAACACCATATATTTT; D: TRBD1; J: TRBJ1-3; V: TRBV15; size: many
CDR3: CASTSGAGEQYF; DNA: TGTGCCAGCACCTCTGGGGCTGGCGAGCAGTACTTC; D: .; J: TRBJ2-7; V: TRBV11-1; size: many
CDR3: CASSSGGAGGINSPLHF; DNA: TGTGCCAGCAGCTCTGGCGGGGCAGGGGGAATTAATTCACCCCTCCACTTT; D: TRBD1; J: TRBJ1-6; V: TRBV7-2; size: many
CDR3: CASSLGGAPTDTQYF; DNA: TGCGCCAGCAGCTTGGGGGGGGCGCCGACAGATACGCAGTATTTT; D: .; J: TRBJ2-3; V: TRBV5-1; size: few
CDR3: CASSQASGFTDTQYF; DNA: TGTGCCAGCAGCCAAGCGTCGGGCTTCACAGATACGCAGTATTTT; D: .; J: TRBJ2-3; V: TRBV14; size: few
CDR3: CASKGITNTGELFF; DNA: TGCGCCAGCAAGGGGATAACGAACACCGGGGAGCTGTTTTTT; D: .; J: TRBJ2-2; V: TRBV5-1; size: few